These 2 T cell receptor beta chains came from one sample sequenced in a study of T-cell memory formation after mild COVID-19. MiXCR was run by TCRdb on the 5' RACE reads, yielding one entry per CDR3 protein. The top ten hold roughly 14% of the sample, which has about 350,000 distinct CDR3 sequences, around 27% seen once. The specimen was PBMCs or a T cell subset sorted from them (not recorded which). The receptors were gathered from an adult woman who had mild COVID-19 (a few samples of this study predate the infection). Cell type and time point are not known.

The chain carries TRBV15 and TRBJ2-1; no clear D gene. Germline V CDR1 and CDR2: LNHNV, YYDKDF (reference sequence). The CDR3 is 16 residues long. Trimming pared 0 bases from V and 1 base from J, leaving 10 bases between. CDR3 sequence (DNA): TGTGCCACCAGCAGAGATGAGTTACGGTCCTACAATGAGCAGTTCTTC. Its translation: CATSRDELRSYNEQFF.

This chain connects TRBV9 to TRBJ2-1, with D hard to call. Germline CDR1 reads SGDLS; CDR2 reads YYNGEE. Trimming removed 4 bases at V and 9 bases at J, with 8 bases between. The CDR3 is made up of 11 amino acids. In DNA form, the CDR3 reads TGTGCCAGCAGCTCCCACGGTGAGCAGTTCTTC. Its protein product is CASSSHGEQFF.